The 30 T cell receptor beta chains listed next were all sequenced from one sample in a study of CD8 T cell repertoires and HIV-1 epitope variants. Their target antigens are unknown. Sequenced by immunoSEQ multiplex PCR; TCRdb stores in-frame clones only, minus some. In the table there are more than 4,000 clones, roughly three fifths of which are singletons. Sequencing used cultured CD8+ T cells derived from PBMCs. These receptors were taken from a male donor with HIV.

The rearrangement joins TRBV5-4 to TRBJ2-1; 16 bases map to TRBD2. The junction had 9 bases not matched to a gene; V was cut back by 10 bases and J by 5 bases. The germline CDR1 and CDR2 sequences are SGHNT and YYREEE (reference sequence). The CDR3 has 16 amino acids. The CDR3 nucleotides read TGTGCCTCTGGGACTAGCGGGAGGGCCAGCCACAATGAGCAGTTCTTC. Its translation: CASGTSGRASHNEQFF.

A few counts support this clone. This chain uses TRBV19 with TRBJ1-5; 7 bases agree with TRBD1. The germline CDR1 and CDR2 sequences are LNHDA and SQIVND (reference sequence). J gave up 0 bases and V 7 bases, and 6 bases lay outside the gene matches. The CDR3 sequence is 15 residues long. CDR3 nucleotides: TGTGCCAGTACCCTGGGACAGATTAGCAATCAGCCCCAGCATTTT. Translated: CASTLGQISNQPQHF.

The CDR3 sequence: CASSIGISNEQFF. DNA of the CDR3: TGTGCCAGTAGTATAGGGATATCGAATGAGCAGTTCTTC. The V gene is TRBV19, the J gene TRBJ2-1; the D is unclear. The germline CDR1 and CDR2 sequences are LNHDA and SQIVND (reference sequence). The CDR3 is 13 residues long. Trimming removed 1 base from V and 7 bases from J, with 8 bases in between.

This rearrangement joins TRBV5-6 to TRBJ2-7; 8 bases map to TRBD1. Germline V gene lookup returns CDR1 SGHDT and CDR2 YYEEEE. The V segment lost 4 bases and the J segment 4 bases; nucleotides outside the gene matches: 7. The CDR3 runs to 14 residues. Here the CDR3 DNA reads TGTGCCAGCAGCGGGGGACAGGAGCAGTACGAGCAGTACTTC. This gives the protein CASSGGQEQYEQYF.

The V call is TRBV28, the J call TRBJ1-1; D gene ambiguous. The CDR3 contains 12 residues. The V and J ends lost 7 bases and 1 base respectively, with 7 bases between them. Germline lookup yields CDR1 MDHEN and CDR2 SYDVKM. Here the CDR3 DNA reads TGTGCCAGCAAGGCGGCGAACACTGAAGCTTTCTTT. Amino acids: CASKAANTEAFF.

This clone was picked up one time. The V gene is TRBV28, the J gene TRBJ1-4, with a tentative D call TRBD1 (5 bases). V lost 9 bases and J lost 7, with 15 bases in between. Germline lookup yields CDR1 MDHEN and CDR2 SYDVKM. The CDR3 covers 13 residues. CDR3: CASRRDGIEKLFF. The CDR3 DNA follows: TGTGCCAGTCGGCGGGACGGGATTGAAAAACTGTTTTTT.

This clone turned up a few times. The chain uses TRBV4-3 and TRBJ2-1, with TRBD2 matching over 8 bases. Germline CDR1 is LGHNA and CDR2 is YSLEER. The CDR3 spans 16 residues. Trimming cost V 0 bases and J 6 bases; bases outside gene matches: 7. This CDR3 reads CASSQDPAGASNEQFF. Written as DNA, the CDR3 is TGCGCCAGCAGCCAAGACCCAGCGGGGGCCTCCAATGAGCAGTTCTTC.

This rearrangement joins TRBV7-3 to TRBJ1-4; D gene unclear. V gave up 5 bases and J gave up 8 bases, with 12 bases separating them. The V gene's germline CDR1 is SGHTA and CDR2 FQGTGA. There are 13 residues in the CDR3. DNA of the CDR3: TGTGCCAGCAGCGAACAACCGGGCGAAAAACTGTTTTTT. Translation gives CASSEQPGEKLFF. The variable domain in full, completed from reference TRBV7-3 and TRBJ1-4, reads GAGVSQTPSNKVTEKGKYVELRCDPISGHTALYWYRQSLGQGPEFLIYFQGTGAADDSGLPNDRFFAVRPEGSVSTLKIQRTERGDSAVYLCASSEQPGEKLFFGSGTQLSVL.

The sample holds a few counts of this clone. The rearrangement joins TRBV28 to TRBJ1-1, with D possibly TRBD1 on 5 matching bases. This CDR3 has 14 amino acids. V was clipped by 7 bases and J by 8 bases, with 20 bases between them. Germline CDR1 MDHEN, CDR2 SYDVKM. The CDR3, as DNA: TGTGCCAGCACCCCTGGGGCACGGGTGCCCGAAGCTTTCTTT. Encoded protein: CASTPGARVPEAFF.

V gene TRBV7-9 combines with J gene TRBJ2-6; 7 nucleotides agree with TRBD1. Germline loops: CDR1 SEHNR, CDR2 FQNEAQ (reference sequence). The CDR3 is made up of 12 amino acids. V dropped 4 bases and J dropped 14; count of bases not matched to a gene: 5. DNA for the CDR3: TGTGCCAGCAGCTACACAGGGGTCCTCCTGACTTTC. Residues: CASSYTGVLLTF.

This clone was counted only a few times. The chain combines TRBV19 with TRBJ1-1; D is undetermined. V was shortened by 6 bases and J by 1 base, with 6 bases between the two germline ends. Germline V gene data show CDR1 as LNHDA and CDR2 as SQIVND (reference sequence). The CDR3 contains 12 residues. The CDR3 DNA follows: TGTGCCAGTAGGTACGGGAACACTGAAGCTTTCTTT. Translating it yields CASRYGNTEAFF.

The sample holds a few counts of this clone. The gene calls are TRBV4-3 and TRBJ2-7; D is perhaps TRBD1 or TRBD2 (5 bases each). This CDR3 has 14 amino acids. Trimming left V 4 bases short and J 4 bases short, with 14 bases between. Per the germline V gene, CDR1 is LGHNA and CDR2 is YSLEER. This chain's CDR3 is CASSRETGRYEQYF. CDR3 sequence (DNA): TGCGCCAGCAGCCGAGAAACGGGACGGTACGAGCAGTACTTC.

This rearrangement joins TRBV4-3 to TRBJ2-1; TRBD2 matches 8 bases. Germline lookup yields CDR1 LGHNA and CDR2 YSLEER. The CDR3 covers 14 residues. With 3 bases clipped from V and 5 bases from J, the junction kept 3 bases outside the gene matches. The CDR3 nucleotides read TGCGCCAGCAGCCAGTATAGCGGGGACAATGAGCAGTTCTTC. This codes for CASSQYSGDNEQFF.

The CDR3 bases are TGTGCCAGCAGATCCGGACAGGGAAAACAGCCCCAGCATTTT. Its translation is CASRSGQGKQPQHF. The chain has TRBV6-5 and TRBJ1-5, with 8 nucleotides matching TRBD1. This CDR3 comprises 14 residues. From germline, CDR1 is MNHEY and CDR2 SVGAGI. V lost 6 bases and J lost 7; bases outside the gene matches: 8.

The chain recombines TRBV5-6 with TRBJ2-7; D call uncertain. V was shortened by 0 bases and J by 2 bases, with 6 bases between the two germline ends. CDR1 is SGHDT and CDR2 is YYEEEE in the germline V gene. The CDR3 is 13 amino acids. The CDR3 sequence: CASSLGVAYEQYF. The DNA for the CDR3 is TGTGCCAGCAGCTTGGGAGTTGCCTACGAGCAGTACTTC. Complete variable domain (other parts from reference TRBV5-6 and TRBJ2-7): DAGVTQSPTHLIKTRGQQVTLRCSPKSGHDTVSWYQQALGQGPQFIFQYYEEEERQRGNFPDRFSGHQFPNYSSELNVNALLLGDSALYLCASSLGVAYEQYFGPGTRLTVT.

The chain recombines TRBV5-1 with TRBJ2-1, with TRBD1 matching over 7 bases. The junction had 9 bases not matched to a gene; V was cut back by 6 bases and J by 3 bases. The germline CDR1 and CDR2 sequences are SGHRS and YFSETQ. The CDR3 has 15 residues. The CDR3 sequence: CASTLSGQYYNEQFF. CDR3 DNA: TGCGCCAGCACTCTTTCGGGACAGTACTACAATGAGCAGTTCTTC.

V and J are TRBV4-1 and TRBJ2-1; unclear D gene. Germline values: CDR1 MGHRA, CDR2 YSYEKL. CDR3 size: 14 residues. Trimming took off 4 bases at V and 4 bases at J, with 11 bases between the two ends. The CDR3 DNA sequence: TGCGCCAGCAGCCGTATAGGCGATTACAATGAGCAGTTCTTC. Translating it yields CASSRIGDYNEQFF.

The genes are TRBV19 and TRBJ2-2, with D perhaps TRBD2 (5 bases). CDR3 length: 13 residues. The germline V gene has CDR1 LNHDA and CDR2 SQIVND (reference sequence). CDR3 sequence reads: CACGLEDTGELFF. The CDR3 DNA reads TGTGCTTGCGGGCTGGAGGACACCGGGGAGCTGTTTTTT.

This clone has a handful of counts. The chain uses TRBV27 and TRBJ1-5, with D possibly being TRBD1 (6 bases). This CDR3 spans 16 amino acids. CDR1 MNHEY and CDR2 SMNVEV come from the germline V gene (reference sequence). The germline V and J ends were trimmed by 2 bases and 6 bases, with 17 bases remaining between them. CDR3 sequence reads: CASSLSARRGGQPQHF. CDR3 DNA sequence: TGTGCCAGCAGTTTAAGCGCCCGCAGGGGCGGTCAGCCCCAGCATTTT.

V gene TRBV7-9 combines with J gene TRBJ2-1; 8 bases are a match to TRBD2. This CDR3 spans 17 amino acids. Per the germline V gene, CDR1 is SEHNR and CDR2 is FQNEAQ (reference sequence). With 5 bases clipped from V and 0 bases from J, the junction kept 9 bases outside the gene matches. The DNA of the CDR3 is TGTGCCAGCAGCGGAGATGCGGGAGGTTACTCCTACAATGAGCAGTTCTTC. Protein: CASSGDAGGYSYNEQFF.

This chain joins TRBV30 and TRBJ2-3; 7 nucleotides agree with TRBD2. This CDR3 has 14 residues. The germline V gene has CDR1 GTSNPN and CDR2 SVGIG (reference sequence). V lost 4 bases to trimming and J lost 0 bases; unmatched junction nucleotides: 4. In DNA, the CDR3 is TGTGCCTGGAAAAGTAGCGGGAGCACAGATACGCAGTATTTT. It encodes CAWKSSGSTDTQYF.

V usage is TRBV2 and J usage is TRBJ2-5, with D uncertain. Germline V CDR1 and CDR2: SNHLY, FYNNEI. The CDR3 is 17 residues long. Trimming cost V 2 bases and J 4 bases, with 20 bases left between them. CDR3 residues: CASSEFVSFTFGETQYF. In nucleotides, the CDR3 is TGTGCCAGCAGTGAATTTGTTAGCTTTACTTTCGGAGAGACCCAGTACTTC.

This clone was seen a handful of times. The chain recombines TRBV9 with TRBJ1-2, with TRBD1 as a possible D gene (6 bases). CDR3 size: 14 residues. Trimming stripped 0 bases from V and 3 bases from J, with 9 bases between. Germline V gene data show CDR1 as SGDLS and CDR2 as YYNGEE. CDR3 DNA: TGTGCCAGCAGCGTAGCGGCAGGGGACTATGGCTACACCTTC. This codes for CASSVAAGDYGYTF.

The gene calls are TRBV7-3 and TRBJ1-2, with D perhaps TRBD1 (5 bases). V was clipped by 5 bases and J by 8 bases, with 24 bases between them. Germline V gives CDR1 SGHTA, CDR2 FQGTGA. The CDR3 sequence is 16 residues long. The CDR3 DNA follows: TGTGCCAGCAGCGATGGGGGAGGGGATCAGGGTAGAGGCTACACCTTC. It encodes CASSDGGGDQGRGYTF. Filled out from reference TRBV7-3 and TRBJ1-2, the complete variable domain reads GAGVSQTPSNKVTEKGKYVELRCDPISGHTALYWYRQSLGQGPEFLIYFQGTGAADDSGLPNDRFFAVRPEGSVSTLKIQRTERGDSAVYLCASSDGGGDQGRGYTFGSGTRLTVV.

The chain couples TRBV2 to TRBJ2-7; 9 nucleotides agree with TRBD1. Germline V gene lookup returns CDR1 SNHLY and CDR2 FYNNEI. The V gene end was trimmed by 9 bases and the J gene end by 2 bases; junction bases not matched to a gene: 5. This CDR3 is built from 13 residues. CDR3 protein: CARTGTGPYEQYF. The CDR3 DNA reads TGTGCCAGAACTGGGACAGGGCCCTACGAGCAGTACTTC.

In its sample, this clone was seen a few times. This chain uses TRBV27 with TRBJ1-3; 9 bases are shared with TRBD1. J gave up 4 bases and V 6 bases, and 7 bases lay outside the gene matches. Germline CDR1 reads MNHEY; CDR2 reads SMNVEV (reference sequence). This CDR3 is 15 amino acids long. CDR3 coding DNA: TGTGCCAGCAGGCCCGGGACAGGGTTCGGAAACACCATATATTTT. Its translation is CASRPGTGFGNTIYF.

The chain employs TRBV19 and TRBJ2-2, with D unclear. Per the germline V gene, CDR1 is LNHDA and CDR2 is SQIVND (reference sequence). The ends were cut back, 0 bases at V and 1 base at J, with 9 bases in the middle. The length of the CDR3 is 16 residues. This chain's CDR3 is CASSIDLRGNTGELFF. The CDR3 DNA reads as TGTGCCAGTAGTATAGATCTTCGTGGGAACACCGGGGAGCTGTTTTTT.

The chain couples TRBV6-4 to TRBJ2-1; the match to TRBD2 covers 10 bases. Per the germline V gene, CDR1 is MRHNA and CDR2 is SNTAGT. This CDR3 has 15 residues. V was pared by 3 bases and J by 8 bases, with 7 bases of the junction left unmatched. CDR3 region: CASSETSGDQDEQFF. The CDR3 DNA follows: TGTGCCAGCAGTGAAACTAGCGGGGACCAGGATGAGCAGTTCTTC.

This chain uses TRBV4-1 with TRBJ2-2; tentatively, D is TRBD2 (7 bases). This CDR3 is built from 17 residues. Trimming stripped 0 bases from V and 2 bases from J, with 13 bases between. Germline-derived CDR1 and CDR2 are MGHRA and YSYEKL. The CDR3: CASSQDQRGANTGELFF. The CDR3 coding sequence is TGCGCCAGCAGCCAAGACCAACGGGGGGCCAACACCGGGGAGCTGTTTTTT.

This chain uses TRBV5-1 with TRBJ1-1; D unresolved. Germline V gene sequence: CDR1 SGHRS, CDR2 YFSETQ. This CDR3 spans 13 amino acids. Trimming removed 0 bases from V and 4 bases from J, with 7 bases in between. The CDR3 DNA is TGCGCCAGCAGCTTGGGGTCAAGCACTGAAGCTTTCTTT. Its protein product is CASSLGSSTEAFF.